This T cell receptor beta chain was documented in a study of PD-L1 blockade in urothelial cancer. Study context: Patients with male sex and bladder-origin urothelial cancer accounted for most of the roughly 29 enrolled. Blood analyses occurred 3 weeks (second dose) and 6 weeks post treatment start. T cells were recovered from blood samples at a median of roughly 150,000. Whole-study findings and limits: Patients with below-median pretreatment blood clonality survived longer.

The table lists this clone with a count of one. Its matching antigen is unknown. Germline CDR1 is MNHNY and CDR2 is SVGAGI (reference sequence). V was trimmed by 4 bases and J by 1 base, leaving 15 bases between them. The CDR3 spans 16 residues. Here immunoSEQ multiplex PCR was the method, and the copy in TCRdb shows in-frame clones only, minus some. The sample has around 120,000 clones, 70% to 90% seen once. The source of this sequence is a man aged 45-65 years with urothelial cancer. This chain connects TRBV6-6 to TRBJ2-3, with D possibly TRBD1 on 6 matching bases. The material sequenced was PBMCs, taken around atezolizumab (anti-PD-L1) treatment. CDR3 loop: CASSSPQGGGTDTQYF. The CDR3, as DNA: TGTGCCAGCAGTTCGCCACAGGGTGGCGGCACAGATACGCAGTATTTT.